This T cell receptor beta chain was obtained from a study of blood T cell repertoires in COVID-19. Whole-study context: Donors in the United States, Italy and Spain gave samples during acute or convalescent COVID-19. Sources were T cells, B-cell-depleted T cells, or PBMCs; the material itself was cDNA or gDNA.

In the authors' methods: The authors estimated nucleated cell counts from reference gene primer amplification. TCRdb keeps only in-frame clones here, not all; method: immunoSEQ multiplex PCR. The V and J calls and clone size come from that table; D and trimming were worked out from the DNA. Of about 90,000 clones in the sample, around 82% were seen once. A single count supports this clone. The origin of this receptor is a man aged 55 to 70 with acute or convalescent COVID-19. The sequenced sample was peripheral blood.

The CDR3 nucleotides are TGTGCCTGGGGTCCCCGGGGGGAGACGCAGTATTTT. Translating gives CAWGPRGETQYF. The rearrangement links TRBV30 to TRBJ2-3; 7 bases agree with TRBD2. Germline loops: CDR1 GTSNPN, CDR2 SVGIG (reference sequence). This CDR3 comprises 12 residues. V was clipped by 5 bases and J by 9 bases; unmatched bases: 8.